The 27 T cell receptor beta chains below all came from one sample that was sequenced in a study of T cells expressing NK-cell markers. TCRdb re-called the 5' RACE reads; one entry per CDR3 protein, DNA not given. The repertoire table contains some 460,000 distinct CDR3 sequences. The sequenced sample consisted of blood T cells: a sorted CD56 or NKG2C T cell subset, CD4+ or CD8+ T cells, or bulk PBMC T cells (not recorded which). Every receptor here comes from a woman in her fifties or sixties in good health.

The J gene is TRBJ2-1, the V gene TRBV7-2; the TRBD2 assignment by TCRdb is unverifiable without DNA. Per the germline V gene, CDR1 is SGHTA and CDR2 is FQGNSA. The CDR3 contains 13 residues. CDR3 in amino acids: CASARDSGHEQFF.

The J gene is TRBJ2-5, the V gene TRBV20-1; the TRBD2 assignment by TCRdb is unverifiable without DNA. Germline CDR1 DFQATT, CDR2 SNEGSKA (reference sequence). There are 15 residues in the CDR3. The CDR3 loop is CSARDGRPRAETQYF.

The chain combines TRBV20-1 with TRBJ2-1; TCRdb's D gene call, TRBD1, goes unchecked for lack of DNA. The CDR3 loop spans 13 amino acids. Germline lookup yields CDR1 DFQATT and CDR2 SNEGSKA (reference sequence). This CDR3 reads CSAAGQGRNEQFF.

This rearrangement joins TRBV6-5 to TRBJ2-1; TCRdb's D gene call, TRBD2, goes unchecked for lack of DNA. Germline CDR1 is MNHEY and CDR2 is SVGAGI. The CDR3 has 15 amino acids. The CDR3 reads CASSPRPSGVNEQFF.

The chain employs TRBV14 and TRBJ2-1. The CDR3 runs to 16 residues. The germline V gene has CDR1 SGHDN and CDR2 FVKESK. CDR3: CASSPSLSRISGEQFF.

The V gene is TRBV9, the J gene TRBJ1-2. Germline V lookup: CDR1 SGDLS, CDR2 YYNGEE. The CDR3 loop spans 14 amino acids. CDR3 sequence: CASSERDGRYGYTF.

The rearrangement joins TRBV29-1 to TRBJ2-2; TCRdb gives TRBD2 as the D gene, but with no DNA this cannot be confirmed. From germline, CDR1 is SQVTM and CDR2 ANQGSEA. The CDR3 spans 13 residues. CDR3 amino acids: CSVGTSGTGELFF.

The rearrangement links TRBV12-3 or TRBV12-4 to TRBJ2-1. This CDR3 has 13 residues. CDR3: CASRPSSSNEQFF.

The V gene is TRBV2, the J gene TRBJ1-4; the TCRdb D gene call, TRBD1, has no DNA to confirm it. CDR1 and CDR2 (germline): SNHLY, FYNNEI. This CDR3 is 15 amino acids long. CDR3 loop: CASGPDRGTNEKLFF.

The chain links TRBV4-1 to TRBJ2-5. Germline assignment: CDR1 MGHRA and CDR2 YSYEKL. The CDR3 is made up of 15 amino acids. CDR3 protein: CASTLRGRLSETQYF.

The chain uses TRBV7-8 and TRBJ2-1; absent DNA, TCRdb's TRBD2 call cannot be checked. Germline V gives CDR1 SGHVS, CDR2 FQNEAQ. The CDR3 contains 19 residues. CDR3 amino acids: CASSPTPRLAGEPYNEQFF.

The rearrangement links TRBV20-1 to TRBJ2-2; TCRdb selects TRBD2, and the lack of DNA leaves this call unchecked. Germline assignment: CDR1 DFQATT and CDR2 SNEGSKA (reference sequence). The CDR3 is made up of 16 amino acids. Here the CDR3 reads CSARPVGSGSTGELFF.

This chain links TRBV2 with TRBJ2-1. CDR3 length: 14 amino acids. Germline V gene sequence: CDR1 SNHLY, CDR2 FYNNEI. CDR3 region: CASSLSIIYNEQFF.

V and J are TRBV20-1 and TRBJ2-5; TCRdb gives TRBD1 as the D gene, but with no DNA this cannot be confirmed. The V gene's germline CDR1 is DFQATT and CDR2 SNEGSKA (reference sequence). The CDR3 contains 12 residues. The chain's CDR3 is CSTPGGKETQYF.

The rearrangement joins TRBV6-2 or TRBV6-3 to TRBJ2-2; TCRdb's D call, TRBD1, is unchecked because there is no DNA. CDR1 MNHEY and CDR2 SVGEGT come from the germline V gene. The CDR3 is 15 residues long. The CDR3: CASSYLTAYTGELFF.

This chain uses TRBV14 with TRBJ2-1; TCRdb lists TRBD2, though no DNA is available to test this call. Per the germline V gene, CDR1 is SGHDN and CDR2 is FVKESK. This CDR3 is built from 15 residues. CDR3 in amino acids: CASSQVRTSGNEQFF.

V usage is TRBV4-1 and J usage is TRBJ2-4. This CDR3 contains 13 residues. CDR1 is MGHRA, CDR2 YSYEKL, per germline. The CDR3: CASSQGYRDIQYF.

V is TRBV10-3 and J is TRBJ1-4; TCRdb lists TRBD1, though no DNA is available to test this call. Germline-derived CDR1 and CDR2 are ENHRY and SYGVKD. The CDR3 totals 13 residues. CDR3: CAITGGWGEKLFF.

This rearrangement joins TRBV20-1 to TRBJ2-3. CDR3 size: 14 residues. Looked up from germline, CDR1 is DFQATT and CDR2 is SNEGSKA (reference sequence). The CDR3 loop is CSAADGASTDTQYF.

This sequence joins TRBV20-1 and TRBJ2-7; TCRdb's assignment of TRBD1 cannot be checked, as there is no DNA. The CDR3 length is 13 residues. The germline V gene has CDR1 DFQATT and CDR2 SNEGSKA (reference sequence). This chain's CDR3 is CSAPGPTLYEQYF.

The gene calls are TRBV12-3 or TRBV12-4 and TRBJ2-7; the D gene TCRdb calls, TRBD1, cannot be checked with no DNA. The CDR3 sequence is 15 residues long. CDR3 amino acids: CASTPAGRSSYEQYF.

This chain links TRBV6-1 with TRBJ2-1. Per germline, CDR1 MNHNS and CDR2 SASEGT. The CDR3 covers 15 residues. CDR3 sequence: CASSDEASSYNEQFF.

This chain uses TRBV5-1 with TRBJ2-5. Germline V gives CDR1 SGHRS, CDR2 YFSETQ. CDR3 size: 13 residues. The CDR3 is CASSYLYSETQYF.

The chain couples TRBV3-1 to TRBJ2-2; the D call of TRBD2 rests on TCRdb alone, since no DNA is present to check it. The CDR3 extends over 17 amino acids. Germline V gene sequence: CDR1 LGHDT, CDR2 YNNKEL (reference sequence). The CDR3 loop is CASSKLATDGHTGELFF.

This chain joins TRBV29-1 and TRBJ2-7; TCRdb picks TRBD1, but there is no DNA to check that call. This CDR3 region has 14 residues. Germline V lookup: CDR1 SQVTM, CDR2 ANQGSEA. This chain's CDR3 is CSVEPGVRGDEQYF.

V gene TRBV20-1 combines with J gene TRBJ1-1. Germline CDR1 reads DFQATT; CDR2 reads SNEGSKA (reference sequence). This CDR3 comprises 16 residues. The CDR3 region is CSAHAAGVGGNTEAFF.

This chain joins TRBV6-5 and TRBJ1-4. This CDR3 contains 15 residues. In germline, CDR1 is MNHEY, CDR2 SVGAGI. The chain's CDR3 is CASSSSGAPNEKLFF.